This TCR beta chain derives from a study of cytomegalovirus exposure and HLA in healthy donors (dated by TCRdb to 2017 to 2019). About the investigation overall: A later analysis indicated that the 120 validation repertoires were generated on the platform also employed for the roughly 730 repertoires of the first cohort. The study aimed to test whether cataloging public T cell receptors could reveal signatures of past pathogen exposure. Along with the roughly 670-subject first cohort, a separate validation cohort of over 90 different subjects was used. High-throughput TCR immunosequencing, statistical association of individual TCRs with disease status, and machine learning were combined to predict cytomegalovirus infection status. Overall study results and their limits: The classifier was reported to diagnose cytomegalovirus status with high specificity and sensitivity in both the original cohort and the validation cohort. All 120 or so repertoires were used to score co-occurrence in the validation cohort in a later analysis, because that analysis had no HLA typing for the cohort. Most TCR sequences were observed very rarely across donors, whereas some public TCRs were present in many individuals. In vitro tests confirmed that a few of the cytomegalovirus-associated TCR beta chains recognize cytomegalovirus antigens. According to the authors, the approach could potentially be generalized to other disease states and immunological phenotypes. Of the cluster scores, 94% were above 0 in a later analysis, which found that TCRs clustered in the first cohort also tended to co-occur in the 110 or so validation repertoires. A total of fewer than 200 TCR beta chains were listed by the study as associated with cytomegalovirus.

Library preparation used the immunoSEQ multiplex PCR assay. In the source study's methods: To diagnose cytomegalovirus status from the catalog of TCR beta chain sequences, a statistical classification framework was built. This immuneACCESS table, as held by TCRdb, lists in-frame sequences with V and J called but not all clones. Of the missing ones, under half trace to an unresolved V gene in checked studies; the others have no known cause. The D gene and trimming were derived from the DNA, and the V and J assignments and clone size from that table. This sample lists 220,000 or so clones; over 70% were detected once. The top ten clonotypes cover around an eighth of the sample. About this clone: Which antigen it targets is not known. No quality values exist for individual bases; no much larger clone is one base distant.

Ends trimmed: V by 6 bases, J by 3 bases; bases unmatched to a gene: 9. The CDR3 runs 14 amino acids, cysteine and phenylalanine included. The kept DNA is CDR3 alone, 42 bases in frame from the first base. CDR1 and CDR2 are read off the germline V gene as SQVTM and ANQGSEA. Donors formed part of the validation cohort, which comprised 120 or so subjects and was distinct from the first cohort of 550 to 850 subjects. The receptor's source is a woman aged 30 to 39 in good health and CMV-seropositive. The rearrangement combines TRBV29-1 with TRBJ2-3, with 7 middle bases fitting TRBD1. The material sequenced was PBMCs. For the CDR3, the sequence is CSVVGTEVTDTQYF. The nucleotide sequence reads TGCAGCGTGGTAGGGACAGAAGTAACAGATACGCAGTATTTT.